Listed here are 21 T cell receptor beta chains from one sample, sequenced in a study of blood T cell repertoires in COVID-19. Generated by immunoSEQ multiplex PCR, the TCRdb table keeps only in-frame clones and is missing some. The sample contains some 200,000 clones, roughly 80% of which appear only once. Sequencing was carried out using peripheral blood. Receptors originate from a woman in her 40s with COVID-19, enrolled during active disease.

The CDR3 sequence is CASSRLGVAGLGETQYF. The CDR3 bases are TGTGCCAGCAGCCGCCTGGGGGTAGCGGGGTTGGGAGAGACCCAGTACTTC. The J gene is TRBJ2-5, the V gene TRBV11-2, with TRBD2 identical over 8 bases. V gave up 5 bases and J gave up 4 bases; unmatched junction bases: 15. The CDR3 is 17 amino acids. Germline values: CDR1 SGHAT, CDR2 FQNNGV.

A single count supports this clone. The chain is built from TRBV4-1 and TRBJ2-1; D perhaps matches TRBD2 (6 bases). V gave up 0 bases and J gave up 5 bases, with 14 bases separating them. The CDR3 covers 16 residues. CDR1 MGHRA and CDR2 YSYEKL come from the germline V gene. The CDR3 loop is CASSQDPLAYHNEQFF. The CDR3 DNA follows: TGCGCCAGCAGCCAAGATCCCCTAGCGTACCACAATGAGCAGTTCTTC.

The chain recombines TRBV19 with TRBJ2-3, with 8 bases that match TRBD2. The trim removed 7 bases at V and 5 bases at J, leaving 11 bases unmatched. The CDR3 spans 15 residues. Germline assignment: CDR1 LNHDA and CDR2 SQIVND (reference sequence). In nucleotides, the CDR3 is TGTGCCAGTACCGATAGCGGGATCCCTGGAGATACGCAGTATTTT. Protein sequence: CASTDSGIPGDTQYF.

The chain joins TRBV5-1 to TRBJ2-6; a weak D match, TRBD1 (6 bases). Trimming cost V 4 bases and J 0 bases, with 14 bases left between them. CDR3 length equals 17 residues. Germline CDR1 SGHRS, CDR2 YFSETQ. The DNA of the CDR3 is TGCGCCAGCAGCCACCAGGGGTCGCGCTCTGGGGCCAACGTCCTGACTTTC. It is translated as CASSHQGSRSGANVLTF.

The chain recombines TRBV28 with TRBJ2-5; 7 nucleotides match TRBD1. This CDR3 has 16 residues. Germline V gene data show CDR1 as MDHEN and CDR2 as SYDVKM. The junction had 15 bases not matched to a gene; V was cut back by 6 bases and J by 5 bases. This CDR3 is CASSLAASTGWETQYF. CDR3 nucleotide sequence: TGTGCCAGCAGCCTAGCCGCCTCGACAGGGTGGGAGACCCAGTACTTC. Full variable domain (remainder filled in from reference TRBV28 and TRBJ2-5): DVKVTQSSRYLVKRTGEKVFLECVQDMDHENMFWYRQDPGLGLRLIYFSYDVKMKEKGDIPEGYSVSREKKERFSLILESASTNQTSMYLCASSLAASTGWETQYFGPGTRLLVL.

This clone was recorded once. The chain links TRBV9 to TRBJ1-3; D ambiguous. Germline values: CDR1 SGDLS, CDR2 YYNGEE. CDR3 length: 17 residues. V was cut by 0 bases and J by 0 bases, with 13 bases left in between. Here the CDR3 DNA reads TGTGCCAGCAGCGTAGGTGCGGAGTCCCTCTCTGGAAACACCATATATTTT. It translates to CASSVGAESLSGNTIYF.

This sequence joins TRBV28 and TRBJ1-1; tentatively, D is TRBD1 (6 bases). V lost 4 bases and J lost 10, with 10 bases in between. This CDR3 is 11 amino acids long. Germline V gene data show CDR1 as MDHEN and CDR2 as SYDVKM. DNA for the CDR3: TGTGCCAGCAGTTGGAGGGGGGGAGCTTTCTTT. Its protein is CASSWRGGAFF.

The chain carries TRBV2 and TRBJ1-5; D unresolved. V gave up 3 bases and J gave up 7 bases, with 4 bases separating them. Germline V gene sequence: CDR1 SNHLY, CDR2 FYNNEI. The CDR3 has 11 residues. CDR3 bases: TGTGCCAGCAGTGACCCGCAGCCCCAGCATTTT. This sequence encodes CASSDPQPQHF.

This clone was recorded a few times. The V gene is TRBV5-1, the J gene TRBJ1-2, with D tentatively TRBD1 (6 bases). Between the trimmed V and J ends, which lost 4 bases and 8 bases, there was a span of 12 bases. The CDR3 is 12 amino acids. Per the germline V gene, CDR1 is SGHRS and CDR2 is YFSETQ. The CDR3 bases are TGCGCCAGCAGCGATACAGGGATGGGCTACACCTTC. This translates into CASSDTGMGYTF. The variable domain in full, with the rest retrieved from reference TRBV5-1 and TRBJ1-2, is KAGVTQTPRYLIKTRGQQVTLSCSPISGHRSVSWYQQTPGQGLQFLFEYFSETQRNKGNFPGRFSGRQFSNSRSEMNVSTLELGDSALYLCASSDTGMGYTFGSGTRLTVV.

Only a few counts were recorded for this clone. The CDR3 DNA is TGTGCCAGCAGTTATGGGGAGGGGAACTATGGCTACACCTTC. Translating it yields CASSYGEGNYGYTF. This chain uses TRBV6-6 with TRBJ1-2, with D possibly matching TRBD1 (5 bases). V was cut by 3 bases and J by 2 bases, with 10 bases left in between. Germline assignment: CDR1 MNHNY and CDR2 SVGAGI (reference sequence). The CDR3 loop spans 14 amino acids.

This clone was found a few times. The chain is built from TRBV5-1 and TRBJ2-7, with 14 positions matching TRBD2. Germline V gene data show CDR1 as SGHRS and CDR2 as YFSETQ. The CDR3 runs to 16 residues. Trimming took 3 bases from V and 5 from J; bases not matched to a gene: 7. The CDR3 nucleotides are TGCGCCAGCAGCTATGGACTAGCGGGAGGATTGCACGAGCAGTACTTC. Protein sequence: CASSYGLAGGLHEQYF.

This clone was observed a few times. V usage is TRBV4-1 and J usage is TRBJ2-2; 10 bases are shared with TRBD1. The CDR3 runs 15 residues. The germline V gene has CDR1 MGHRA and CDR2 YSYEKL. V shed 3 bases, J shed 7 bases, and the junction held 5 bases outside the gene matches. CDR3 sequence (DNA): TGCGCCAGCAGCCAGCGACAGGGGGCTAACGGGGAGCTGTTTTTT. Translated: CASSQRQGANGELFF.

This clone was seen a single time. The rearrangement joins TRBV20-1 to TRBJ2-7; D may be TRBD1 (6 bases). The CDR3 extends over 11 amino acids. Germline CDR1 DFQATT, CDR2 SNEGSKA (reference sequence). CDR3 bases: TGCAGAACAGGGAAAGGCTACGAGCAGTACTTC. Protein product: CRTGKGYEQYF.

This sequence joins TRBV5-8 and TRBJ2-5; D remains unclear. Trimming pared 2 bases from V and 3 bases from J, leaving 8 bases between. Germline V gene sequence: CDR1 SGHTS, CDR2 YDEGEE. The CDR3 has 13 amino acids. The chain's CDR3 is CASSFTTKETQYF. CDR3 nucleotide sequence: TGTGCCAGCAGCTTTACTACGAAAGAGACCCAGTACTTC.

This chain uses TRBV7-8 with TRBJ1-2; 9 bases fit TRBD1. This CDR3 is built from 15 residues. J lost 4 bases, V lost 2 bases, and 5 bases had no gene match. Germline V gene sequence: CDR1 SGHVS, CDR2 FQNEAQ. DNA for the CDR3: TGTGCCAGCAGCTTAAGGGACAGGGTTTCCTATGGCTACACCTTC. Translated: CASSLRDRVSYGYTF.

The J gene is TRBJ2-7, the V gene TRBV3-1 (or the pseudogene TRBV3-2); TRBD2 agrees at 11 bases. Germline assignment: CDR1 LGHDT and CDR2 YNNKEL (reference sequence). With 4 bases clipped from V and 4 bases from J, the junction kept 12 bases outside the gene matches. The CDR3 is 17 residues long. In nucleotides, the CDR3 is TGTGCCAGCAGCCCCGGGACTAGCGGACCCCTTTTGTACGAGCAGTACTTC. Translating gives CASSPGTSGPLLYEQYF.

The rearrangement links TRBV7-9 to TRBJ2-5; 10 nucleotides agree with TRBD1. This CDR3 spans 14 amino acids. The junction had 4 bases not matched to a gene; V was cut back by 5 bases and J by 4 bases. Germline values: CDR1 SEHNR, CDR2 FQNEAQ (reference sequence). This CDR3 is CASSMGQGRETQYF. As DNA, the CDR3 is TGTGCCAGCAGCATGGGACAGGGGCGAGAGACCCAGTACTTC.

This chain links TRBV6-5 with TRBJ1-4; TRBD1 matches 10 bases. Germline-derived CDR1 and CDR2 are MNHEY and SVGAGI. V gave up 0 bases and J gave up 7 bases; unmatched junction bases: 2. This CDR3 spans 15 amino acids. The CDR3 here is CASSYSTGGSEKLFF. CDR3 nucleotides: TGTGCCAGCAGTTACTCGACAGGGGGCAGTGAAAAACTGTTTTTT.

The rearrangement joins TRBV3-1 (or the pseudogene TRBV3-2) to TRBJ1-2, with a weak D call TRBD1 (6 bases). V was cut by 2 bases and J by 2 bases, with 9 bases left in between. The CDR3 spans 14 residues. The germline CDR1 and CDR2 sequences are LGHDT and YNNKEL (reference sequence). CDR3 loop: CASSQNRDNYGYTF. Written as DNA, the CDR3 is TGTGCCAGCAGCCAAAACAGGGACAACTATGGCTACACCTTC.

The chain employs TRBV6-6 and TRBJ1-1, with TRBD1 as a possible D gene (5 bases). Germline CDR1 MNHNY, CDR2 SVGAGI (reference sequence). The V end was cut by 2 bases, the J end by 7 bases, with 11 bases between. CDR3 size: 13 residues. CDR3 coding DNA: TGTGCCAGCAGTTACCCGAACGGGGGTGAAGCTTTCTTT. The encoded protein is CASSYPNGGEAFF.

This chain links TRBV7-6 with TRBJ1-1; no firm D call. The V end lost 1 base, the J end lost 1 base, and 4 bases lay between the germline ends. Looked up from germline, CDR1 is SGHVS and CDR2 is FNYEAQ. The CDR3 extends over 13 amino acids. CDR3 residues: CASSLVQNTEAFF. DNA of the CDR3: TGTGCCAGCAGCTTAGTCCAGAACACTGAAGCTTTCTTT.